Detailed here is one T cell receptor (beta chain). Time point denoted: blood at routine non-recurrence follow-up after resection. In each case, whole RNA from tumor, nontumor lung or frozen PBMC was sequenced unsorted. J lost 3 bases, V lost 5 bases, and 3 bases had no gene match. The CDR3 spans 12 residues. Per germline, CDR1 DFQATT and CDR2 SNEGSKA (reference sequence). TCRdb recomputed calls from the 5' RACE reads with MiXCR, one row per CDR3 protein. This sample carries some 120,000 distinct CDR3 sequences, about 12% of them seen once, and the ten largest clones take around 16%. The data originate from a study of spatial heterogeneity in lung cancer.

This specimen consisted of PBMCs, obtained at follow-up. This TCR derives from a male donor with early-stage non-small cell lung cancer. The chain combines TRBV20-1 with TRBJ1-2, with 7 nucleotides matching TRBD1. CDR3 protein: CSAQTGHYGYTF. DNA of the CDR3: TGCAGTGCTCAGACAGGGCACTATGGCTACACCTTC.